This T cell receptor beta chain was recovered during a study of cytomegalovirus exposure and HLA in healthy donors. Study outcomes and limitations: Later work showed greater clonal expansion in HLA-associated TCR beta chains than in equally common others. Cytomegalovirus association was assigned to around 150 TCR beta chains.

Concerning this clone itself: Antigen unknown.

With 60 Vbeta and 13 Jbeta primers, the PCR was carried out. The table came from immunoSEQ multiplex PCR; TCRdb's copy has only in-frame clones and leaves some out. Altogether 150,000 to 200,000 clones are present, around 82% being singletons, with the ten largest covering more than 2%. Donors were ostensibly healthy at sampling, although undocumented immune exposures were probable. CDR3 length equals 14 residues. V was pared by 3 bases and J by 10 bases, with 21 bases between. CDR1 is GTSNPN, CDR2 SVGIG, per germline (reference sequence). The chain joins TRBV30 to TRBJ1-1, with D tentatively TRBD1 (6 bases). What was sequenced was PBMCs. The source is a man in his sixties in good health and CMV-seronegative. CDR3 residues: CAWSGVGGLRSAFF. CDR3 DNA sequence: TGTGCCTGGAGCGGAGTCGGGGGGCTTCGTTCAGCTTTCTTT.